Shown below are 9 T cell receptor beta chains from a single sample sequenced in a study of brain metastases from non-small cell lung cancer. Sequenced by immunoSEQ multiplex PCR; TCRdb stores in-frame clones only, minus some. The sample consists of roughly 2,000 clones, around 90% of them appearing once. The sample taken for sequencing was primary lung tumor tissue. Receptors were obtained from a donor aged 40 or older with non-small cell lung cancer.

Concerning this clone: This sample also contains other DNA sequences that code for the same CDR3. The gene calls are TRBV29-1 and TRBJ2-3; the D is unclear. The CDR3 is 13 residues long. Germline V gene data show CDR1 as SQVTM and CDR2 as ANQGSEA. Trimming took 5 bases from V and 1 from J, leaving 10 bases between them. The CDR3 region is CSVNPTGTDTQYF. DNA for the CDR3: TGCAGCGTTAACCCCACGGGCACAGATACGCAGTATTTT.

This rearrangement joins TRBV29-1 to TRBJ2-5, with D possibly matching TRBD1 (6 bases). V was cut by 5 bases and J by 5 bases, with 12 bases left in between. Germline V CDR1 and CDR2: SQVTM, ANQGSEA. CDR3 length: 12 residues. This CDR3 reads CSVQSGEETQYF. CDR3 in DNA: TGCAGCGTTCAGTCAGGGGAGGAGACCCAGTACTTC.

The V call is TRBV7-3, the J call TRBJ1-4; no firm D call. Trimming left V 3 bases short and J 8 bases short, with 10 bases between. CDR1 is SGHTA and CDR2 is FQGTGA in the germline V gene. The CDR3 contains 13 residues. The CDR3 sequence is CASSFGPGEKLFF. Written as DNA, the CDR3 is TGTGCCAGCAGCTTCGGACCGGGGGAAAAACTGTTTTTT.

The J gene is TRBJ2-2, the V gene TRBV7-9; D might be TRBD1 (5 bases). Germline-derived CDR1 and CDR2 are SEHNR and FQNEAQ (reference sequence). This CDR3 spans 15 amino acids. V lost 10 bases and J lost 0, with 15 bases in between. As DNA, the CDR3 is TGTGCCACCCCTGCTGGGGCGCCGAACACCGGGGAGCTGTTTTTT. Translation: CATPAGAPNTGELFF.

The rearrangement uses TRBV2 and TRBJ2-2, with TRBD2 matching 10 bases. CDR1 SNHLY and CDR2 FYNNEI come from the germline V gene. CDR3 length equals 15 residues. Trimming removed 7 bases from V and 4 bases from J; junction bases left unmatched: 6. The CDR3 bases are TGTGCCAGCATTCCGGGACTAGCGTTCACCGGGGAGCTGTTTTTT. This encodes CASIPGLAFTGELFF.

The CDR3 spells CASSYLAEQFF. The CDR3 nucleotides are TGTGCCAGCAGTTACCTGGCAGAGCAGTTCTTC. This chain links TRBV5-4 with TRBJ2-1, with D hard to call. Trimming shortened V by 5 bases and J by 10 bases, and 10 bases separated the two germline ends. Germline CDR1 SGHNT, CDR2 YYREEE (reference sequence). The CDR3 length is 11 residues.

This sequence joins TRBV4-1 and TRBJ2-2, with D tentatively TRBD1 (6 bases). This CDR3 comprises 16 residues. Germline-derived CDR1 and CDR2 are MGHRA and YSYEKL. Trimming stripped 5 bases from V and 2 bases from J, with 15 bases between. The CDR3 region is CASSYWARGNTGELFF. The CDR3 DNA sequence: TGCGCCAGCAGCTACTGGGCCAGGGGAAACACCGGGGAGCTGTTTTTT.

As concerns this clone: One end of the junction fails to match germline, which may point to a read error. The chain carries TRBV2 and TRBJ2-7; D is uncertain. The CDR3 covers 15 residues. The germline V gene has CDR1 SNHLY and CDR2 FYNNEI. The CDR3 is CVSTLRASAPNEQYF. The CDR3 coding sequence is TGTGTCAGCACCCTTCGGGCTAGTGCACCCAACGAGCAGTACTTC.

The rearrangement joins TRBV28 to TRBJ1-5; D perhaps matches TRBD1 (6 bases). The CDR3 runs 15 residues. V was pared by 6 bases and J by 4 bases, with 16 bases between. Per germline, CDR1 MDHEN and CDR2 SYDVKM. The CDR3 coding sequence is TGTGCCAGCAGCCCACTCACAGGGTATAATCAGCCCCAGCATTTT. The encoded protein is CASSPLTGYNQPQHF.